This T cell receptor (beta chain) was found in a study of cytomegalovirus exposure and HLA in healthy donors. Vbeta (60) and Jbeta (13) primers were used in the PCR. Assay used: immunoSEQ multiplex PCR; TCRdb lists only in-frame clones, some missing. The sample consists of more than 85,000 clones, roughly 76% of them appearing once. This CDR3 contains 14 residues. V shed 6 bases and J shed 1 base, with 11 bases lying between them. Germline CDR1 and CDR2: SGHRS and YFSETQ. J is TRBJ2-1 and V is TRBV5-1; TRBD1 might be the D (5 bases). This TCR came from a woman aged 45 to 65 in good health and CMV-seropositive. Material: PBMCs. For the CDR3, the DNA is TGCGCCAGCACCGGGCCAGGGTCCTACAATGAGCAGTTCTTC. This encodes CASTGPGSYNEQFF.